Given below is one TCR beta chain in context. This sample was included in a study of control samples from healthy donors and cancer patients. J lost 4 bases, V lost 6 bases, and 7 bases had no gene match. Per germline, CDR1 KGHSH and CDR2 LQKENI. The CDR3 loop spans 14 amino acids. The data were produced by immunoSEQ multiplex PCR, yet TCRdb's version contains in-frame clones alone and is incomplete. This sample carries roughly 120,000 clones, around 87% of them seen once, and the ten largest clones take around 1.1%. The rearrangement joins TRBV18 to TRBJ1-2; 8 bases line up with TRBD1. The material sequenced was PBMCs. The receptor was derived from a woman between 45 and 60 years old with colorectal cancer. The CDR3 DNA is TGTGCCAGCTCTCCCGACAGGGGCGGCTATGGCTACACCTTC. Translated: CASSPDRGGYGYTF.